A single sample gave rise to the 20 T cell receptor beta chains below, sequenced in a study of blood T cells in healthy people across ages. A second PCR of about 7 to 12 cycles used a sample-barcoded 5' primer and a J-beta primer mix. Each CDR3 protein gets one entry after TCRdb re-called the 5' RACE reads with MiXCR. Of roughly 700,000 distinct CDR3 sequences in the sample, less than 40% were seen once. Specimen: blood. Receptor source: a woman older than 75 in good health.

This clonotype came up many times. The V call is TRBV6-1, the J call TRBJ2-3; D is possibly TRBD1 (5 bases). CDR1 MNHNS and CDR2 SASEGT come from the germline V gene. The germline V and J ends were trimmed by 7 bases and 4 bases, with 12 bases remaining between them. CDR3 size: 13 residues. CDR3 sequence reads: CASKDKPPDTQYF. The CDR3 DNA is TGTGCCAGCAAGGACAAGCCCCCAGATACGCAGTATTTT.

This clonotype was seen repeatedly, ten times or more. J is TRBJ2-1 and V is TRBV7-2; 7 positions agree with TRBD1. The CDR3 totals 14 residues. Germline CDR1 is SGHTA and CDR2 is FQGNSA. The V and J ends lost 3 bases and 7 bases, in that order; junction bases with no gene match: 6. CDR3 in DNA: TGTGCCAGCAGCTTCCGACAGGGTACGAATGAGCAGTTCTTC. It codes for CASSFRQGTNEQFF.

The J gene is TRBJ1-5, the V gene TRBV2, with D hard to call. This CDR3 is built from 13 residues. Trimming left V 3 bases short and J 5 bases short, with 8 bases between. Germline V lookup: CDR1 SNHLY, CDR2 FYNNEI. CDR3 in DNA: TGTGCCAGCAGTGATTTGGTGTATCAGCCCCAGCATTTT. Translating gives CASSDLVYQPQHF.

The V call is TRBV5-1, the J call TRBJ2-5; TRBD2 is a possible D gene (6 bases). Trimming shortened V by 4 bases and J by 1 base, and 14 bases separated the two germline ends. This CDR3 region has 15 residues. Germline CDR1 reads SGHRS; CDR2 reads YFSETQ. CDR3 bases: TGCGCCAGCAGCCCGGGGGAGGTCACCCAAGAGACCCAGTACTTC. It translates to CASSPGEVTQETQYF.

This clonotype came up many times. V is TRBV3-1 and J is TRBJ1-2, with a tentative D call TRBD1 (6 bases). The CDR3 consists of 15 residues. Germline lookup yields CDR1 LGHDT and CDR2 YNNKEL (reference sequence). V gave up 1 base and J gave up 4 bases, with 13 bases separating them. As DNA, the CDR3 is TGTGCCAGCAGCCAAGGTTCCGGACAGCTCTATGGCTACACCTTC. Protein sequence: CASSQGSGQLYGYTF.

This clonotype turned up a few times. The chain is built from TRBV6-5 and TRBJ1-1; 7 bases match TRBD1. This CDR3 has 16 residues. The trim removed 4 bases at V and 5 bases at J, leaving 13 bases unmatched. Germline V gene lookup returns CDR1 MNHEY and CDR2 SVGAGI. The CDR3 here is CASSSAGGGDGTEAFF. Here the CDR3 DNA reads TGTGCCAGCAGTTCGGCAGGGGGGGGCGATGGGACTGAAGCTTTCTTT.

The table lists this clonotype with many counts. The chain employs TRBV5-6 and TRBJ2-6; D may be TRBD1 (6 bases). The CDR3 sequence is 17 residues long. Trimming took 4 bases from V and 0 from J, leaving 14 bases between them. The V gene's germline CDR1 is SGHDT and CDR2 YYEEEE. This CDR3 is CASSDTDRISGANVLTF. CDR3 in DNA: TGTGCCAGCAGCGACACCGACAGGATCTCTGGGGCCAACGTCCTGACTTTC.

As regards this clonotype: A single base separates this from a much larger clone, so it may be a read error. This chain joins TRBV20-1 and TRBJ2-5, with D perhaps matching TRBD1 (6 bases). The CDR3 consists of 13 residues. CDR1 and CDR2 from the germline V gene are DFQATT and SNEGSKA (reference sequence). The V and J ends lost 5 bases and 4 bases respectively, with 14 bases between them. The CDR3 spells CSAAFRGRETQYF. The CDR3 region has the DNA TGCAGTGCTGCATTCAGGGGTAGAGAGACCCAGTACTTC.

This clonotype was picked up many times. This chain's CDR3 is CASRENSYNEQFF. In DNA, the CDR3 is TGTGCCAGCAGGGAAAACTCCTACAATGAGCAGTTCTTC. The chain joins TRBV3-1 to TRBJ2-1; D is uncertain. Trimming stripped 6 bases from V and 0 bases from J, with 6 bases between. The germline gives CDR1 LGHDT, CDR2 YNNKEL (reference sequence). CDR3 size: 13 residues.

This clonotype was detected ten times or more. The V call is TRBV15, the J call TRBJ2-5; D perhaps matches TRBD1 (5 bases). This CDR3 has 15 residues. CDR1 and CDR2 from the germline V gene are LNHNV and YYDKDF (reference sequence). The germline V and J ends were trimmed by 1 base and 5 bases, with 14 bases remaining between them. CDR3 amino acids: CATSRVGRAWETQYF. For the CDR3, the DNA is TGTGCCACCAGCAGAGTCGGCAGGGCCTGGGAGACCCAGTACTTC.

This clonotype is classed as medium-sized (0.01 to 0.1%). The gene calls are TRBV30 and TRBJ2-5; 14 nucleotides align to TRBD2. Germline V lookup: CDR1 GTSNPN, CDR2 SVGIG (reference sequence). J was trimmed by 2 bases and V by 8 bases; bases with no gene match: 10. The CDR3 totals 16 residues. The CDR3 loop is CAEGLAGARRQETQYF. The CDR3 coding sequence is TGTGCCGAGGGACTAGCGGGGGCCAGGAGACAAGAGACCCAGTACTTC.

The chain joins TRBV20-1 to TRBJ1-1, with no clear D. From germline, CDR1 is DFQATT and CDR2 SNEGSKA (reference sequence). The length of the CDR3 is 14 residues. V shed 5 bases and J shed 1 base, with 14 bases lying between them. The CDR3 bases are TGCAGTGCTGTCTGGGGAGAACCGAACACTGAAGCTTTCTTT. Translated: CSAVWGEPNTEAFF.

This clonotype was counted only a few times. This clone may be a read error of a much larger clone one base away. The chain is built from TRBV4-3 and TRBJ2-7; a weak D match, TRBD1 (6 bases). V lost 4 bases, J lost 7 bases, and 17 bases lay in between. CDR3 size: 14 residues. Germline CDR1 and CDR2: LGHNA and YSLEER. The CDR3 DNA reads TGCGCCAGCAGCCCCCGAACAGGGTGGAATGAGCAGTACTTC. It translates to CASSPRTGWNEQYF.

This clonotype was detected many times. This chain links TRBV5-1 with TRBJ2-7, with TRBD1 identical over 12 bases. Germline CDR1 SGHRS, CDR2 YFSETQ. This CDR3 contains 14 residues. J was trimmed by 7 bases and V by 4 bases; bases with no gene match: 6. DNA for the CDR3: TGCGCCAGCAGCCCGGGACAGGGGGCGGGGGAGCAGTACTTC. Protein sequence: CASSPGQGAGEQYF.

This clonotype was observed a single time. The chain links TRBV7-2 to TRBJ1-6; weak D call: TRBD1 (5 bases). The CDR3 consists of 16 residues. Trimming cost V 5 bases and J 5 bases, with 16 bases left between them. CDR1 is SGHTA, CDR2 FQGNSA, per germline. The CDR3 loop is CASSRTGTANNSPLHF. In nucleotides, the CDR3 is TGTGCCAGCAGCCGAACTGGGACCGCTAATAATTCACCCCTCCACTTT.

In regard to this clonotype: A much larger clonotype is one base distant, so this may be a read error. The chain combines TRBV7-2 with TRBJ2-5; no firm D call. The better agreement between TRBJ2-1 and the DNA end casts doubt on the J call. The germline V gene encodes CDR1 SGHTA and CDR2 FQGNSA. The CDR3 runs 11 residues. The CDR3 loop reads CASSPVETQFF. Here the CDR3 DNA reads TGTGCCAGCAGCCCTGTTGAGACCCAGTTCTTC.

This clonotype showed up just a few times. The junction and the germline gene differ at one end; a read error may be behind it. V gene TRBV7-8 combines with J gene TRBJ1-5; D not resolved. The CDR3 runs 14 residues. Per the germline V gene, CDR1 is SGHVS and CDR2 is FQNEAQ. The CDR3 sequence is CASSSPRPNRPQHF. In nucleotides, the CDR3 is TGTGCCAGCAGCTCCCCGAGGCCGAATCGGCCCCAGCATTTT.

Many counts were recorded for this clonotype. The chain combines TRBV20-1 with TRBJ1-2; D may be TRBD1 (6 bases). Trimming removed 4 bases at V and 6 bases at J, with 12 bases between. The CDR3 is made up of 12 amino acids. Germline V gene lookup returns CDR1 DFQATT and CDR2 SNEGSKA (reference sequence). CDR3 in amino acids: CSATQGGDGYTF. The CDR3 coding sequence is TGCAGTGCTACCCAAGGGGGGGATGGCTACACCTTC.

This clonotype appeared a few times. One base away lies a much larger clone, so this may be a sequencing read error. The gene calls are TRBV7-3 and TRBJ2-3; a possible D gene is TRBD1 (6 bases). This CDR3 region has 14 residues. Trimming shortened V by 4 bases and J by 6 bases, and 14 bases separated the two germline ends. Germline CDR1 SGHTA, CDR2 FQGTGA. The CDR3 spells CASSSTGFGDTQYF. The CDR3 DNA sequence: TGTGCCAGCAGCTCCACAGGGTTTGGGGATACGCAGTATTTT.

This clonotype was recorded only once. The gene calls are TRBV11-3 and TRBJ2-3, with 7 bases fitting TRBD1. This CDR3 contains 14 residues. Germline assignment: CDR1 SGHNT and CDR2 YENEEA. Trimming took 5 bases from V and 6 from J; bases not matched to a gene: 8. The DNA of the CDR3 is TGTGCCAGCAGCCCGACAGGGTCGGACGATACGCAGTATTTT. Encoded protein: CASSPTGSDDTQYF.